The 25 T cell receptor beta chains in this list originate from one sample, sequenced in a study of blood T cell repertoires in COVID-19. Sequencing used immunoSEQ multiplex PCR; TCRdb keeps in-frame clones, though not all of them. The sample has about 140,000 clones; roughly four fifths are singletons. What was sequenced was peripheral blood. Every receptor here comes from a woman aged 80 or older with acute or convalescent COVID-19.

This clone was found a few times. The rearrangement uses TRBV6-6 and TRBJ1-1; 8 bases align to TRBD1. Germline CDR1 and CDR2: MNHNY and SVGAGI (reference sequence). V dropped 7 bases and J dropped 1; count of bases not matched to a gene: 5. CDR3 length: 14 residues. This CDR3 reads CASTGGARNTEAFF. CDR3 coding DNA: TGTGCCAGCACAGGGGGCGCCCGGAACACTGAAGCTTTCTTT.

This clone appeared a few times. CDR3 sequence reads: CASSPWEGMGTEAFF. For the CDR3, the DNA is TGTGCCAGCAGCCCCTGGGAGGGAATGGGCACTGAAGCTTTCTTT. The V and J genes are TRBV3-1 (or the pseudogene TRBV3-2) and TRBJ1-1; D unclear. The CDR3 spans 15 residues. Deletions cut 4 bases from V and 4 bases from J, with 16 bases between. Germline V lookup: CDR1 LGHDT, CDR2 YNNKEL (reference sequence).

V usage is TRBV5-6 and J usage is TRBJ2-5; D remains ambiguous. Trimming shortened V by 3 bases and J by 0 bases, and 15 bases separated the two germline ends. CDR3 size: 16 residues. Germline V lookup: CDR1 SGHDT, CDR2 YYEEEE. CDR3 region: CASSYSVSMYQETQYF. DNA of the CDR3: TGTGCCAGCAGCTATAGTGTCTCGATGTACCAAGAGACCCAGTACTTC.

This sequence joins TRBV25-1 and TRBJ1-6, with D possibly being TRBD1 (6 bases). There are 15 residues in the CDR3. Per the germline V gene, CDR1 is MGHDK and CDR2 is SYGVNS. V lost 6 bases to trimming and J lost 7 bases, with 16 bases between them. The CDR3 reads CASSPWGRRNSPLHF. CDR3 nucleotide sequence: TGTGCCAGCAGCCCGTGGGGGCGTCGAAATTCACCCCTCCACTTT.

The rearrangement links TRBV9 to TRBJ1-6; D remains ambiguous. The germline V gene encodes CDR1 SGDLS and CDR2 YYNGEE. The CDR3 has 14 amino acids. V gave up 6 bases and J gave up 6 bases, with 13 bases separating them. For the CDR3, the DNA is TGTGCCAGCAATCCTCGGGGTGGTAATTCACCCCTCCACTTT. Its protein is CASNPRGGNSPLHF. The complete variable domain, with remaining parts taken from reference TRBV9 and TRBJ1-6, reads DSGVTQTPKHLITATGQRVTLRCSPRSGDLSVYWYQQSLDQGLQFLIQYYNGEERAKGNILERFSAQQFPDLHSELNLSSLELGDSALYFCASNPRGGNSPLHFGNGTRLTVT.

The chain couples TRBV10-2 to TRBJ2-7; 11 nucleotides agree with TRBD2. CDR3 length equals 15 residues. Germline V gives CDR1 WSHSY, CDR2 SAAADI. The ends lost 4 bases at V and 0 bases at J; junction bases unmatched: 2. CDR3 loop: CASSAGLAGSYEQYF. The CDR3 bases are TGCGCCAGCAGTGCAGGACTAGCGGGCTCCTACGAGCAGTACTTC.

The V gene is TRBV2, the J gene TRBJ1-5; D is ambiguous. The CDR3 runs to 13 residues. Germline V gene sequence: CDR1 SNHLY, CDR2 FYNNEI. Deletions cut 5 bases from V and 6 bases from J, with 11 bases between. The CDR3 DNA reads TGTGCCAGCAGTCGGGGAAGCGGTCAGCCCCAGCATTTT. Residues: CASSRGSGQPQHF. The full variable domain, rest sourced from reference TRBV2 and TRBJ1-5, is EPEVTQTPSHQVTQMGQEVILRCVPISNHLYFYWYRQILGQKVEFLVSFYNNEISEKSEIFDDQFSVERPDGSNFTLKIRSTKLEDSAMYFCASSRGSGQPQHFGDGTRLSIL.

On this clone: One junction end disagrees with the germline gene, perhaps due to a read error. The chain is built from TRBV7-9 and TRBJ2-7; 11 bases are shared with TRBD2. The CDR3 length is 14 residues. Germline V gene data show CDR1 as SEHNR and CDR2 as FQNEAQ (reference sequence). The CDR3 loop reads CASSLLAGDYGQYF. The CDR3, as DNA: TGTGCCAGCAGCCTACTAGCGGGGGACTACGGGCAGTACTTC.

This clone has a handful of counts. The rearrangement uses TRBV9 and TRBJ1-2; D is unclear. V was pared by 5 bases and J by 3 bases, with 5 bases between. The germline V gene has CDR1 SGDLS and CDR2 YYNGEE. The CDR3 has 11 amino acids. The chain's CDR3 is CASRGYYGYTF. CDR3 DNA sequence: TGTGCCAGCAGGGGCTACTATGGCTACACCTTC.

The CDR3 loop is CASSYTGNQPQHF. The CDR3 region has the DNA TGTGCCAGCAGTTATACGGGGAATCAGCCCCAGCATTTT. The chain carries TRBV6-5 and TRBJ1-5; D gene uncertain. Germline V gene data show CDR1 as MNHEY and CDR2 as SVGAGI. The CDR3 is made up of 13 amino acids. V lost 3 bases, J lost 4 bases, and 7 bases lay in between.

The chain couples TRBV12-3 or TRBV12-4 to TRBJ2-1; the D gene is possibly TRBD2 (5 bases). The CDR3 consists of 13 residues. Trimming cost V 5 bases and J 9 bases, with 14 bases left between them. This CDR3 reads CASSPSIRGEQFF. Here the CDR3 DNA reads TGTGCCAGCAGTCCCTCGATCCGGGGTGAGCAGTTCTTC.

This CDR3 is CASSPGDRNSYNEQFF. The CDR3 coding sequence is TGTGCCAGCAGCCCGGGGGACAGAAATTCCTACAATGAGCAGTTCTTC. The chain combines TRBV7-2 with TRBJ2-1; the D gene is possibly TRBD1 (7 bases). V shed 5 bases and J shed 1 base, with 15 bases lying between them. CDR3 length equals 16 residues. Germline V lookup: CDR1 SGHTA, CDR2 FQGNSA.

This clone has only a few counts. V gene TRBV27 combines with J gene TRBJ2-7, with 7 bases lining up with TRBD1. V dropped 5 bases and J dropped 5; count of bases not matched to a gene: 12. The CDR3 is made up of 15 amino acids. Germline-derived CDR1 and CDR2 are MNHEY and SMNVEV (reference sequence). CDR3 nucleotides: TGTGCCAGCAGTCGTCACAGGGGAATGCCCGACGAGCAGTACTTC. This translates into CASSRHRGMPDEQYF.

CDR3 bases: TGTGCCAGCAGTGAACCAGGTTCGCATCAGCCCCAGCATTTT. Translation: CASSEPGSHQPQHF. This chain joins TRBV6-1 and TRBJ1-5; D remains unclear. In germline, CDR1 is MNHNS, CDR2 SASEGT. This CDR3 has 14 amino acids. The germline V and J ends were trimmed by 2 bases and 5 bases, with 10 bases remaining between them.

This sequence joins TRBV7-8 and TRBJ1-6; D unresolved. Trimming shortened V by 6 bases and J by 7 bases, and 10 bases separated the two germline ends. Germline V lookup: CDR1 SGHVS, CDR2 FQNEAQ. CDR3 length equals 13 residues. The CDR3 region has the DNA TGTGCCAGCAGGCGGGCGGGAAATTCACCCCTCCACTTT. The encoded protein is CASRRAGNSPLHF.

V and J are TRBV28 and TRBJ1-5, with D possibly matching TRBD1 (6 bases). V dropped 5 bases and J dropped 2 bases, with 19 bases sitting between them. Per the germline V gene, CDR1 is MDHEN and CDR2 is SYDVKM. The CDR3 loop spans 17 amino acids. The CDR3 protein is CASSQVQGRDGNQPQHF. In nucleotides, the CDR3 is TGTGCCAGCAGTCAAGTACAGGGTCGGGATGGCAATCAGCCCCAGCATTTT.

This clone appeared a single time. The chain is built from TRBV3-1 (or the pseudogene TRBV3-2) and TRBJ1-3, with no clear D. The V gene's germline CDR1 is LGHDT and CDR2 YNNKEL (reference sequence). Between the trimmed V and J ends, which lost 2 bases and 3 bases, there was a span of 8 bases. The CDR3 has 14 residues. The CDR3 nucleotides read TGTGCCAGCAGCCAAAACTTCGGTGGAAACACCATATATTTT. It is translated as CASSQNFGGNTIYF.

The rearrangement links TRBV19 to TRBJ1-6; the D is unclear. Between the trimmed V and J ends, which lost 8 bases and 11 bases, there was a span of 16 bases. CDR3 size: 13 residues. Germline V gene sequence: CDR1 LNHDA, CDR2 SQIVND (reference sequence). The CDR3 coding sequence is TGTGCCAGTGCCCTCAGTTACGATGCACCCCTCCACTTT. It encodes CASALSYDAPLHF.

This chain links TRBV10-3 with TRBJ1-1; 7 bases match TRBD1. Germline V gene data show CDR1 as ENHRY and CDR2 as SYGVKD. The CDR3 has 13 amino acids. V shed 8 bases, J shed 1 base, and the junction held 4 bases outside the gene matches. CDR3 bases: TGTGCCATCGGGACAGAGACGAACACTGAAGCTTTCTTT. This gives the protein CAIGTETNTEAFF.

The chain uses TRBV3-1 (or the pseudogene TRBV3-2) and TRBJ2-7; a possible D gene is TRBD2 (6 bases). CDR3 length: 14 residues. V lost 0 bases and J 3 bases, leaving 9 bases between the germline ends. Germline V gene data show CDR1 as LGHDT and CDR2 as YNNKEL (reference sequence). CDR3 loop: CASSQEGGIYEQYF. In DNA form, the CDR3 reads TGTGCCAGCAGCCAAGAGGGCGGGATCTACGAGCAGTACTTC.

This rearrangement joins TRBV6-1 to TRBJ2-4; a possible D gene is TRBD1 (6 bases). Germline V gene lookup returns CDR1 MNHNS and CDR2 SASEGT. This CDR3 contains 15 residues. V was clipped by 1 base and J by 6 bases, with 13 bases between them. The CDR3 sequence: CASSEVAEGVNIQYF. The CDR3 DNA reads as TGTGCCAGCAGTGAAGTCGCTGAGGGGGTAAACATTCAGTACTTC.

The rearrangement uses TRBV2 and TRBJ2-1, with a weak D call TRBD2 (5 bases). Germline CDR1 SNHLY, CDR2 FYNNEI. This CDR3 is 11 amino acids long. V lost 5 bases and J lost 10, with 9 bases in between. The CDR3 loop reads CASSPSFEQFF. The CDR3, as DNA: TGTGCCAGCAGTCCTAGCTTCGAGCAGTTCTTC.

This chain uses TRBV11-2 with TRBJ1-3, with D unresolved. The CDR3 length is 16 residues. The V and J ends lost 2 bases and 2 bases respectively, with 13 bases between them. The germline gives CDR1 SGHAT, CDR2 FQNNGV. CDR3 DNA sequence: TGTGCCAGCAGCTTATTGCGGGGATCAACTGGAAACACCATATATTTT. Translated: CASSLLRGSTGNTIYF.

The rearrangement links TRBV28 to TRBJ1-1; 12 nucleotides align to TRBD1. The germline V gene has CDR1 MDHEN and CDR2 SYDVKM. The CDR3 runs 17 residues. The V gene end was trimmed by 3 bases and the J gene end by 1 base; junction bases not matched to a gene: 6. The CDR3 loop reads CASSLSGTGGANTEAFF. CDR3 nucleotide sequence: TGTGCCAGCAGTTTGTCCGGGACAGGGGGCGCGAACACTGAAGCTTTCTTT. Drawing the rest from reference TRBV28 and TRBJ1-1, the complete variable domain is DVKVTQSSRYLVKRTGEKVFLECVQDMDHENMFWYRQDPGLGLRLIYFSYDVKMKEKGDIPEGYSVSREKKERFSLILESASTNQTSMYLCASSLSGTGGANTEAFFGQGTRLTVV.

The rearrangement links TRBV7-2 to TRBJ2-7; D is perhaps TRBD1 (5 bases). Per germline, CDR1 SGHTA and CDR2 FQGNSA. The CDR3 contains 14 residues. Trimming took 1 base from V and 1 from J, leaving 8 bases between them. The CDR3 protein is CASSLGGTSYEQYF. The CDR3 bases are TGTGCCAGCAGCTTAGGGGGCACATCCTACGAGCAGTACTTC.